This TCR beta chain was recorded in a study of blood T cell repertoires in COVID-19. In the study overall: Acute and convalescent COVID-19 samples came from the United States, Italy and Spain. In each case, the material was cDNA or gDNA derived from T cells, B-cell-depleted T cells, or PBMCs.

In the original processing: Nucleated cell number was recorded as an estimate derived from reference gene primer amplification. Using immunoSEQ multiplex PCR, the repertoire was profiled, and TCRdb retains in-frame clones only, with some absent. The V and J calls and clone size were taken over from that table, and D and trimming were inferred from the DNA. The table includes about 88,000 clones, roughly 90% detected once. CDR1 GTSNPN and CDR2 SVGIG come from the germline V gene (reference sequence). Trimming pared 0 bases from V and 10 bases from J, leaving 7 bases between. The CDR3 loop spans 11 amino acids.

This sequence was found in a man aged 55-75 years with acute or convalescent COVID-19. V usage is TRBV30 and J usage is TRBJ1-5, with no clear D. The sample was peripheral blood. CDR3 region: CAWSVGGPQHF. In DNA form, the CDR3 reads TGTGCCTGGAGTGTAGGAGGACCCCAGCATTTT.